A single T cell receptor beta chain is shown here with its context. CDR3 length equals 16 residues. Data came from immunoSEQ multiplex PCR; TCRdb stores just in-frame clones and leaves some out. This sample has over 200,000 clones, with just under 85% found just once. This sample stems from a study of blood T cell repertoires in COVID-19. Material: PBMCs or T cells enriched from blood (not recorded which). The chain couples TRBV21-1 to TRBJ1-2. TRBV21-1 constitutes a pseudogene. This receptor was taken from a middle-aged man who had recovered from COVID-19. CDR3 in amino acids: CASSVERGGSNYGYTF. As DNA, the CDR3 is TGTGCCAGCAGCGTTGAGAGGGGAGGGTCCAACTATGGCTACACCTTC.